These 17 T cell receptor beta chains share one sample of origin, sequenced in a study of control samples from healthy donors and cancer patients. Using immunoSEQ multiplex PCR, the repertoire was profiled, and TCRdb retains in-frame clones only, with some absent. The sample records about 92,000 clones, 82% being singletons. Sample: blood. The source is a woman aged 60-75 years in good health.

This chain connects TRBV5-6 to TRBJ2-5, with no clear D. Looked up from germline, CDR1 is SGHDT and CDR2 is YYEEEE. Trimming removed 1 base at V and 5 bases at J, with 6 bases between. The CDR3 spans 12 residues. The CDR3 coding sequence is TGTGCCAGCAGCTTGCCAGCGGAGACCCAGTACTTC. This codes for CASSLPAETQYF.

The genes are TRBV6-6 and TRBJ1-1, with D hard to call. This CDR3 is 12 amino acids long. V was shortened by 0 bases and J by 7 bases, with 6 bases between the two germline ends. Looked up from germline, CDR1 is MNHNY and CDR2 is SVGAGI (reference sequence). The CDR3 region is CASSYSAGEAFF. CDR3 bases: TGTGCCAGCAGTTACTCAGCGGGTGAAGCTTTCTTT.

This sequence joins TRBV7-9 and TRBJ2-5; no firm D call. V gave up 0 bases and J gave up 5 bases, with 10 bases separating them. Germline V gene lookup returns CDR1 SEHNR and CDR2 FQNEAQ (reference sequence). The CDR3 loop spans 14 amino acids. The CDR3 protein is CASSLAVLSETQYF. The CDR3 nucleotides read TGTGCCAGCAGCTTAGCGGTTCTAAGTGAGACCCAGTACTTC.

V gene TRBV27 combines with J gene TRBJ2-4; D is uncertain. V was shortened by 10 bases and J by 0 bases, with 13 bases between the two germline ends. Germline V lookup: CDR1 MNHEY, CDR2 SMNVEV (reference sequence). This CDR3 comprises 14 residues. CDR3 sequence reads: CATHRLLAKNIQYF. As DNA, the CDR3 is TGTGCCACCCATCGTCTGCTAGCCAAAAACATTCAGTACTTC.

The V gene is TRBV18, the J gene TRBJ2-5; maybe TRBD2 (5 bases). This CDR3 has 13 amino acids. V was cut by 8 bases and J by 7 bases, with 17 bases left in between. CDR1 and CDR2 (germline): KGHSH, LQKENI. The CDR3 sequence is CASDSGAGGTQYF. The CDR3 nucleotides read TGTGCCAGCGACTCAGGAGCAGGAGGGACCCAGTACTTC. The full variable domain, in which reference TRBV18 and TRBJ2-5 provide the parts outside the CDR3, is NAGVMQNPRHLVRRRGQEARLRCSPMKGHSHVYWYRQLPEEGLKFMVYLQKENIIDESGMPKERFSAEFPKEGPSILRIQQVVRGDSAAYFCASDSGAGGTQYFGPGTRLLVL.

The chain is built from TRBV5-8 and TRBJ1-5, with D maybe TRBD1 (5 bases). Germline V gene sequence: CDR1 SGHTS, CDR2 YDEGEE. The germline V and J ends were trimmed by 5 bases and 0 bases, with 12 bases remaining between them. The length of the CDR3 is 15 residues. This CDR3 reads CASSFRQFSNQPQHF. The DNA of the CDR3 is TGTGCCAGCAGTTTTCGACAGTTTAGCAATCAGCCCCAGCATTTT.

The chain couples TRBV5-4 to TRBJ2-7, with 7 bases matching TRBD1. The CDR3 is 15 residues long. Trimming removed 2 bases from V and 0 bases from J; junction bases left unmatched: 5. Germline CDR1 and CDR2: SGHNT and YYREEE (reference sequence). The CDR3 is CASSFRTGGSYEQYF. The CDR3 DNA is TGTGCCAGCAGCTTCCGGACAGGAGGCTCCTACGAGCAGTACTTC.

The CDR3 region has the DNA TGCAGCGTTGTGGCGGGAGGGGCGAATGAGCAGTTCTTC. It translates to CSVVAGGANEQFF. The chain links TRBV29-1 to TRBJ2-1; 9 bases are shared with TRBD2. CDR1 SQVTM and CDR2 ANQGSEA come from the germline V gene. The V gene end was trimmed by 4 bases and the J gene end by 7 bases; junction bases not matched to a gene: 5. The CDR3 has 13 amino acids.

This sequence joins TRBV11-2 and TRBJ2-7, with 7 bases identical to TRBD2. V lost 4 bases to trimming and J lost 0 bases; unmatched junction nucleotides: 6. CDR3 length equals 15 residues. Germline V gene lookup returns CDR1 SGHAT and CDR2 FQNNGV. The CDR3 nucleotides are TGTGCCAGCAGCTCACACTCGGGGGGCTCCTACGAGCAGTACTTC. Translation gives CASSSHSGGSYEQYF.

CDR3 loop: CASSPGPYSGNTIYF. The DNA of the CDR3 is TGTGCCAGCAGCCCGGGACCCTACTCTGGAAACACCATATATTTT. V and J are TRBV5-4 and TRBJ1-3, with D possibly being TRBD1 (5 bases). Germline lookup yields CDR1 SGHNT and CDR2 YYREEE (reference sequence). Trimming shortened V by 4 bases and J by 0 bases, and 11 bases separated the two germline ends. This CDR3 is 15 amino acids long.

This clone was counted between two and nine times. The chain employs TRBV19 and TRBJ2-5, with 11 nucleotides matching TRBD2. V gave up 5 bases and J gave up 4 bases; unmatched junction bases: 6. Germline-derived CDR1 and CDR2 are LNHDA and SQIVND (reference sequence). The CDR3 has 15 amino acids. The DNA of the CDR3 is TGTGCCAGTAGTGTAGCGGGGGGGACCGGAGAGACCCAGTACTTC. Translated: CASSVAGGTGETQYF.

The chain recombines TRBV6-5 with TRBJ1-3, with D possibly TRBD1 on 6 matching bases. Trimming shortened V by 6 bases and J by 0 bases, and 12 bases separated the two germline ends. Germline V gives CDR1 MNHEY, CDR2 SVGAGI. There are 15 residues in the CDR3. The CDR3 loop reads CASSADRSSGNTIYF. In DNA, the CDR3 is TGTGCCAGCAGCGCCGACAGGAGCTCTGGAAACACCATATATTTT.

CDR3 sequence reads: CASSPRDGGEQFF. In DNA form, the CDR3 reads TGTGCCAGCTCACCCCGGGACGGAGGGGAGCAGTTCTTC. J is TRBJ2-1 and V is TRBV18, with D perhaps matching TRBD2 (6 bases). V was cut by 3 bases and J by 10 bases, with 13 bases left in between. The CDR3 has 13 residues. Looked up from germline, CDR1 is KGHSH and CDR2 is LQKENI.

CDR3 residues: CATSREGLPLGQETQYF. CDR3 in DNA: TGTGCCACCAGCAGAGAAGGCCTCCCCCTAGGTCAAGAGACCCAGTACTTC. This rearrangement joins TRBV15 to TRBJ2-5; no clear D. CDR1 and CDR2 from the germline V gene are LNHNV and YYDKDF (reference sequence). The CDR3 extends over 17 amino acids. Trimming pared 0 bases from V and 2 bases from J, leaving 16 bases between.

In DNA, the CDR3 is TGTGCCAGCAGTCTTCAGGGTCCCCCGAACACCGGGGAGCTGTTTTTT. It encodes CASSLQGPPNTGELFF. V gene TRBV6-2 or TRBV6-3 combines with J gene TRBJ2-2, with a weak D call TRBD1 (5 bases). This CDR3 has 16 residues. Germline lookup yields CDR1 MNHEY and CDR2 SVGEGT. V lost 5 bases and J 0 bases, leaving 13 bases between the germline ends.

The V and J genes are TRBV6-6 and TRBJ1-5; no definite D call. The CDR3 extends over 13 amino acids. Deletions cut 0 bases from V and 7 bases from J, with 7 bases between. Germline V gives CDR1 MNHNY, CDR2 SVGAGI (reference sequence). The CDR3 DNA sequence: TGTGCCAGCAGTTACTCGGAAATCCAGCCCCAGCATTTT. This gives the protein CASSYSEIQPQHF.

This chain links TRBV7-2 with TRBJ1-1; possibly TRBD1 for D (6 bases). The CDR3 totals 14 residues. Germline CDR1 and CDR2: SGHTA and FQGNSA. With 1 base removed from V and 2 bases from J, the gap between germline ends came to 8 bases. The CDR3 nucleotides are TGTGCCAGCAGCTTAGTAGGGGGTAACACTGAAGCTTTCTTT. This gives the protein CASSLVGGNTEAFF.